The rows below give T cell receptor beta chains drawn from one sample of a study of cytomegalovirus exposure and HLA in healthy donors. Clones were sequenced by immunoSEQ multiplex PCR, and TCRdb holds only the in-frame ones, with some missing. Among about 130,000 clones, just under 90% were seen once, and the ten largest hold 6.2%. Source material: PBMCs. The origin of the receptors is a woman aged 30 to 39 in good health and CMV-seropositive. CDR3s include the opening cysteine and the closing phenylalanine or tryptophan. D genes are given only for firm matches. Size values are once, few and many counts, or a class for expanded clones, and some rows have none.

d_call: .; v_call: TRBV6-5; clone_size: .; j_call: TRBJ1-3; cdr3_nt: TGTGCCAGCACTGGAGGGTGGGGAAACACCATATATTTT; cdr3_aa: CASTGGWGNTIYF
d_call: .; v_call: TRBV6-6; clone_size: .; j_call: TRBJ2-1; cdr3_nt: TGTGCCAGCAGTCAACCACCTCACGGTGAGCAGTTCTTC; cdr3_aa: CASSQPPHGEQFF
d_call: TRBD2; v_call: TRBV2; clone_size: .; j_call: TRBJ2-5; cdr3_nt: TGTGCCAGCAGTGCCCGACTAGCTCTGGAGACCCAGTACTTC; cdr3_aa: CASSARLALETQYF
d_call: TRBD1; v_call: TRBV5-6; clone_size: .; j_call: TRBJ2-1; cdr3_nt: TGTGCCAGCAGCTTGGGGGCGGGACAGGGTATTAATGAGCAGTTCTTC; cdr3_aa: CASSLGAGQGINEQFF
d_call: .; v_call: TRBV28; clone_size: once; j_call: TRBJ2-3; cdr3_nt: TGTGCCAGCAGTTTAGGCCGTCGAGGTACGCAGTATTTT; cdr3_aa: CASSLGRRGTQYF
d_call: .; v_call: TRBV25-1; clone_size: .; j_call: TRBJ2-7; cdr3_nt: TGTGCCAGCAGTGATCTTGCAGGGACTTACGAGCAGTACTTC; cdr3_aa: CASSDLAGTYEQYF
d_call: TRBD2; v_call: TRBV4-2; clone_size: once; j_call: TRBJ2-1; cdr3_nt: TGTGCCAGCAGCCAAGGCGGGGGGGGCCTACCCTACAATGAGCAGTTCTTC; cdr3_aa: CASSQGGGGLPYNEQFF
d_call: TRBD2; v_call: TRBV19; clone_size: few; j_call: TRBJ2-1; cdr3_nt: TGTGCCAGTAGTAGGGCCTTCGAGCGGGGTAGTGAGCAGTTCTTC; cdr3_aa: CASSRAFERGSEQFF
d_call: .; v_call: TRBV11-2; clone_size: .; j_call: TRBJ2-1; cdr3_nt: TGTGCCAGCAGCTTAGATCAATTAGCGGCCTACAATGAGCAGTTCTTC; cdr3_aa: CASSLDQLAAYNEQFF
d_call: .; v_call: TRBV5-1; clone_size: .; j_call: TRBJ2-7; cdr3_nt: TGCGCCAGCAGCTTGACACGGTTGGATGGAGGCGAGCAGTACTTC; cdr3_aa: CASSLTRLDGGEQYF
d_call: .; v_call: TRBV19; clone_size: .; j_call: TRBJ1-2; cdr3_nt: TGTGCCAGTAGTATGAGATGGGGCGGCTACACCTTC; cdr3_aa: CASSMRWGGYTF
d_call: TRBD1; v_call: TRBV2; clone_size: .; j_call: TRBJ2-4; cdr3_nt: TGTGCCAGCCAGACAGGGAAAAGCGCCAAAAACATTCAGTACTTC; cdr3_aa: CASQTGKSAKNIQYF
d_call: TRBD2; v_call: TRBV29-1; clone_size: .; j_call: TRBJ2-1; cdr3_nt: TGCAGCCTCGGGCGGGGGGCCTACAATGAGCAGTTCTTC; cdr3_aa: CSLGRGAYNEQFF
d_call: .; v_call: TRBV25-1; clone_size: once; j_call: TRBJ1-4; cdr3_nt: TGTGCCAGCAGTATAGGACGGGCGGGGTTCGAAAAACTGTTTTTT; cdr3_aa: CASSIGRAGFEKLFF
d_call: TRBD1; v_call: TRBV29-1; clone_size: .; j_call: TRBJ2-7; cdr3_nt: TGCAGCGTTCCTATCCAGGGGGACGAGCAGTACTTC; cdr3_aa: CSVPIQGDEQYF
d_call: .; v_call: TRBV4-1; clone_size: .; j_call: TRBJ2-6; cdr3_nt: TGCGCCAGCAGCCAAGAAGCGGGCTCTGGGGCCAACGTCCTGACTTTC; cdr3_aa: CASSQEAGSGANVLTF
d_call: .; v_call: TRBV6-5; clone_size: .; j_call: TRBJ2-7; cdr3_nt: TGTGCCAGCAGCCGCCAGCGGGTCTCCTACGAGCAGTACTTC; cdr3_aa: CASSRQRVSYEQYF
d_call: TRBD1; v_call: TRBV28; clone_size: .; j_call: TRBJ2-3; cdr3_nt: TGTGCCAGCAGCCATGCAGGGGGCCTGCTCACAGATACGCAGTATTTT; cdr3_aa: CASSHAGGLLTDTQYF
d_call: .; v_call: TRBV6-5; clone_size: .; j_call: TRBJ2-2; cdr3_nt: TGTGCCAGCAGTTATTTGATACAGGGCAACACCGGGGAGCTGTTTTTT; cdr3_aa: CASSYLIQGNTGELFF
d_call: TRBD1; v_call: TRBV7-2; clone_size: .; j_call: TRBJ1-4; cdr3_nt: TGTGCCAGCAGCTTAAGCTTGAACAGGGGAAATGAAAAACTGTTTTTT; cdr3_aa: CASSLSLNRGNEKLFF
d_call: .; v_call: TRBV19; clone_size: once; j_call: TRBJ2-3; cdr3_nt: TGTGCCAGTAGTATTTGGACACCAACAGGGTCGGATACGCAGTATTTT; cdr3_aa: CASSIWTPTGSDTQYF
d_call: TRBD1; v_call: TRBV7-8; clone_size: .; j_call: TRBJ2-7; cdr3_nt: TGTGCCAGCAGCCCAGACAGGGGGTCCGAGCAGTACTTC; cdr3_aa: CASSPDRGSEQYF
d_call: .; v_call: TRBV6-6; clone_size: .; j_call: TRBJ1-6; cdr3_nt: TGTGCCAGCAGTTACCTGGACAGCGCGAATTCACCCCTCCACTTT; cdr3_aa: CASSYLDSANSPLHF
d_call: TRBD1; v_call: TRBV9; clone_size: .; j_call: TRBJ1-2; cdr3_nt: TGTGCCAGTCGGGACAGGTATGGCTACACCTTC; cdr3_aa: CASRDRYGYTF